The 8 T cell receptor beta chains below were found in one sample sequenced in a study of T-cell reconstitution after alpha-beta-depleted transplantation in children. Construction of the TCRbeta library involved unique molecular identifiers. In TCRdb, the PCR reads were re-called with MiXCR into one record per CDR3 protein. The table lists approximately 190,000 distinct CDR3 sequences, roughly 8.1% of them singletons. The material was PBMCs, mostly from graft donor cells, obtained 360 days after TCRalphabeta/CD19-depleted stem cell transplant. The receptors were sampled from a male patient aged 2 to 10 who had a stem cell transplant for acute myeloid leukemia, so the T cells may come from the graft donor.

This clonotype has only a few counts. The chain recombines TRBV7-2 with TRBJ2-1; no clear D gene. This CDR3 is 17 amino acids long. Per the germline V gene, CDR1 is SGHTA and CDR2 is FQGNSA. The V end was cut by 2 bases, the J end by 0 bases, with 14 bases between. In nucleotides, the CDR3 is TGTGCCAGCAGCTTAAATGGCGGTAAGAACTCCTACAATGAGCAGTTCTTC. Residues: CASSLNGGKNSYNEQFF.

There are a few counts of this clonotype. The chain links TRBV16 to TRBJ1-4; D call uncertain. V lost 0 bases to trimming and J lost 0 bases, with 11 bases between them. CDR1 and CDR2 (germline): KGHSY, FQNENV. This CDR3 is built from 17 residues. CDR3 amino acids: CASSQSRNSPTNEKLFF. The CDR3 bases are TGTGCCAGCAGCCAATCTCGGAACAGCCCAACTAATGAAAAACTGTTTTTT. The variable domain in full, with the rest retrieved from reference TRBV16 and TRBJ1-4, is GEEVAQTPKHLVRGEGQKAKLYCAPIKGHSYVFWYQQVLKNEFKFLISFQNENVFDETGMPKERFSAKCLPNSPCSLEIQATKLEDSAVYFCASSQSRNSPTNEKLFFGSGTQLSVL.

The gene calls are TRBV12-3 or TRBV12-4 and TRBJ2-1; 9 nucleotides agree with TRBD1. This CDR3 has 17 amino acids. V was pared by 6 bases and J by 8 bases, with 17 bases of the junction left unmatched. In nucleotides, the CDR3 is TGTGCCAGCAGAGGGGTCGCGGGGACAGGGTTTATATATGAGCAGTTCTTC. Translated: CASRGVAGTGFIYEQFF.

There are many counts of this clonotype. V gene TRBV6-1 combines with J gene TRBJ2-3; maybe TRBD2 (6 bases). Germline V gives CDR1 MNHNS, CDR2 SASEGT. This CDR3 has 16 residues. Trimming took off 2 bases at V and 0 bases at J, with 12 bases between the two ends. The CDR3 DNA follows: TGTGCCAGCAGTGAAAATACGGGAGAAAGCACAGATACGCAGTATTTT. As protein: CASSENTGESTDTQYF.

The J gene is TRBJ2-1, the V gene TRBV5-1; 10 nucleotides agree with TRBD1. CDR1 and CDR2 (germline): SGHRS, YFSETQ. The CDR3 has 15 amino acids. The trim removed 2 bases at V and 8 bases at J, leaving 7 bases unmatched. In DNA, the CDR3 is TGCGCCAGCAGCTTCTTGGGACAGGGGTTGGATGAGCAGTTCTTC. It specifies CASSFLGQGLDEQFF.

The rearrangement links TRBV5-1 to TRBJ2-3; tentative D call: TRBD2 (6 bases). In germline, CDR1 is SGHRS, CDR2 YFSETQ. The CDR3 is 14 residues long. The germline V and J ends were trimmed by 4 bases and 6 bases, with 15 bases remaining between them. The CDR3 region has the DNA TGCGCCAGCAGCAATTTACTCGGGAGCGATACGCAGTATTTT. This encodes CASSNLLGSDTQYF. The full variable domain, rest sourced from reference TRBV5-1 and TRBJ2-3, is KAGVTQTPRYLIKTRGQQVTLSCSPISGHRSVSWYQQTPGQGLQFLFEYFSETQRNKGNFPGRFSGRQFSNSRSEMNVSTLELGDSALYLCASSNLLGSDTQYFGPGTRLTVL.

The gene calls are TRBV5-8 and TRBJ2-5; D is unclear. Germline assignment: CDR1 SGHTS and CDR2 YDEGEE. V lost 2 bases, J lost 5 bases, and 19 bases lay in between. The CDR3 is 16 residues long. DNA of the CDR3: TGTGCCAGCAGCTTTTGGCTCGGTCCCGAGGAGGAGACCCAGTACTTC. It translates to CASSFWLGPEEETQYF.

This clonotype was detected ten times or more. V and J are TRBV12-3 or TRBV12-4 and TRBJ1-5, with TRBD1 matching over 9 bases. J lost 7 bases, V lost 4 bases, and 5 bases had no gene match. The CDR3 loop spans 14 amino acids. This CDR3 reads CASSSTGGAQPQHF. DNA for the CDR3: TGTGCCAGCAGTTCCACAGGGGGCGCCCAGCCCCAGCATTTT.